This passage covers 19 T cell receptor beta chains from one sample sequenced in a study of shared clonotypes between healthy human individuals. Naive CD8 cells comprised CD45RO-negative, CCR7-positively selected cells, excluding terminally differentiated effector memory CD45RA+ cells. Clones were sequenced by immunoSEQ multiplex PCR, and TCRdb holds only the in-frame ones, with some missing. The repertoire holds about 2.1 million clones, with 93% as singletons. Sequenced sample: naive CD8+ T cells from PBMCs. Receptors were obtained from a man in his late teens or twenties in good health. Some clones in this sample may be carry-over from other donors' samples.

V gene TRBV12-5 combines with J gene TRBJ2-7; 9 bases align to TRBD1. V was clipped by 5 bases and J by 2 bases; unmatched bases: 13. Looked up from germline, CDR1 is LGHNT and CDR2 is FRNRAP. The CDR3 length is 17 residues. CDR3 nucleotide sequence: TGTGCTAGTGGTCCACAAACGGACAGGGGCCGTGCCTACGAGCAGTACTTC. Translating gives CASGPQTDRGRAYEQYF.

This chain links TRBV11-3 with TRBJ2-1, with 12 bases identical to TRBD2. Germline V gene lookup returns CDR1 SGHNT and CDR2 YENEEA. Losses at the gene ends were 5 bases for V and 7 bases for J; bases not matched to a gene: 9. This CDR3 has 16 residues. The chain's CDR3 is CASSAWTSGNLNEQFF. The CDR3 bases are TGTGCCAGCAGCGCGTGGACTAGCGGGAATTTGAATGAGCAGTTCTTC. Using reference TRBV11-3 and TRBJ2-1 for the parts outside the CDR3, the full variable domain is EAGVVQSPRYKIIEKKQPVAFWCNPISGHNTLYWYLQNLGQGPELLIRYENEEAVDDSQLPKDRFSAERLKGVDSTLKIQPAELGDSAVYLCASSAWTSGNLNEQFFGPGTRLTVL.

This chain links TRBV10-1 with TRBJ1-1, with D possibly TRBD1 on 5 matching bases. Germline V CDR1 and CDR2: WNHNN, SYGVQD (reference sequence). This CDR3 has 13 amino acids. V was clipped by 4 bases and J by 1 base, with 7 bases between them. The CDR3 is CASSAGPNTEAFF. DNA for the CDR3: TGCGCCAGCAGTGCAGGGCCGAACACTGAAGCTTTCTTT.

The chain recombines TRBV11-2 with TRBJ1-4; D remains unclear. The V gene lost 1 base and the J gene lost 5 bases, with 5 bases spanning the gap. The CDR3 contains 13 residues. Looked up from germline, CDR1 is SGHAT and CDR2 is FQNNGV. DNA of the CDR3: TGTGCCAGCAGCTTAGCCCAGAATGAAAAACTGTTTTTT. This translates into CASSLAQNEKLFF.

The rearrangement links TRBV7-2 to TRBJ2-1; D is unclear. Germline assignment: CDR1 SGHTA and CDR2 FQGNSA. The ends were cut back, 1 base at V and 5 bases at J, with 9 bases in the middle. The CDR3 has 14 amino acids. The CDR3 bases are TGTGCCAGCAGCTTAGAGTCGGTCCACAATGAGCAGTTCTTC. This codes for CASSLESVHNEQFF.

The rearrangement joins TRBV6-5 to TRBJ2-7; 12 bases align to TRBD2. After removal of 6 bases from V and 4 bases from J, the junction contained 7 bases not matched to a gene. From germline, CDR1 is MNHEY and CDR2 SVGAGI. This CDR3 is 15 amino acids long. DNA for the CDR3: TGTGCCAGCAGACACGGACTAGCGGGAAAATACGAGCAGTACTTC. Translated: CASRHGLAGKYEQYF.

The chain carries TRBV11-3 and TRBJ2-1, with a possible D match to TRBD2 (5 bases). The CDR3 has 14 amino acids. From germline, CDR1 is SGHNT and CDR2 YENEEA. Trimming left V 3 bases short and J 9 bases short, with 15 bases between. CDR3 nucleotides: TGTGCCAGCAGCTTGCGGGCAGAGGGCGGTGAGCAGTTCTTC. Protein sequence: CASSLRAEGGEQFF.

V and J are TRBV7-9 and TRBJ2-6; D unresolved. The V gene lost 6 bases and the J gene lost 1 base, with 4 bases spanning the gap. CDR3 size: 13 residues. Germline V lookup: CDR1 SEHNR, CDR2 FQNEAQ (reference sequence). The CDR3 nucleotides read TGTGCCAGCAGGACATCTGGGGCCAACGTCCTGACTTTC. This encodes CASRTSGANVLTF.

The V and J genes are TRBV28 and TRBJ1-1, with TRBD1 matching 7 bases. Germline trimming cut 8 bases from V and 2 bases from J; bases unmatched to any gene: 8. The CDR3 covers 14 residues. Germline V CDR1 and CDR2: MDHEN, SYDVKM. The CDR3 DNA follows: TGTGCCAGCGGGAGGGACAGCGAAAACACTGAAGCTTTCTTT. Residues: CASGRDSENTEAFF.

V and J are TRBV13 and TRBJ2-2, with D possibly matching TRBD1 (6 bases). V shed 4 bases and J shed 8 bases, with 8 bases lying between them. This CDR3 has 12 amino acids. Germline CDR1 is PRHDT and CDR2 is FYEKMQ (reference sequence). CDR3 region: CASSSRGGELFF. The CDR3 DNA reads TGTGCCAGCAGCTCCAGGGGTGGGGAGCTGTTTTTT.

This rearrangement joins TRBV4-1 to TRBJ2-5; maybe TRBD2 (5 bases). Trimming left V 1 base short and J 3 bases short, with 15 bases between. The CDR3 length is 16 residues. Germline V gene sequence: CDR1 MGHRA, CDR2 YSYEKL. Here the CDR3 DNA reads TGCGCCAGCAGCCAAGGGGTCCCGCTCGGGAAAGAGACCCAGTACTTC. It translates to CASSQGVPLGKETQYF.

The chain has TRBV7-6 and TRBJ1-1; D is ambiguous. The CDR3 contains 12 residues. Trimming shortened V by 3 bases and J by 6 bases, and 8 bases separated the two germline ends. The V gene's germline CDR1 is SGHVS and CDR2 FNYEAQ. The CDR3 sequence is CASSFPDPEAFF. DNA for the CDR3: TGTGCCAGCAGCTTCCCGGACCCTGAAGCTTTCTTT.

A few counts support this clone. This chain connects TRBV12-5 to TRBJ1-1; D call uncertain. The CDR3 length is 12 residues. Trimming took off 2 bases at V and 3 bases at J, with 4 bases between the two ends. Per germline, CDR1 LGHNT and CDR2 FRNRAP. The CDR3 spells CASGLMDTEAFF. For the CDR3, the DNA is TGTGCTAGTGGTTTGATGGACACTGAAGCTTTCTTT.

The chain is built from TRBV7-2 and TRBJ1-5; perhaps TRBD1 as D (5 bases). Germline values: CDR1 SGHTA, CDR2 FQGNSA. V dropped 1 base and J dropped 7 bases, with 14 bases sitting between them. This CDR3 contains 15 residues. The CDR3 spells CASSLGTGLGQPQHF. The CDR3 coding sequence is TGTGCCAGCAGCTTAGGTACGGGGCTTGGACAGCCCCAGCATTTT. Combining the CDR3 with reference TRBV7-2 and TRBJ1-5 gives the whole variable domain GAGVSQSPSNKVTEKGKDVELRCDPISGHTALYWYRQSLGQGLEFLIYFQGNSAPDKSGLPSDRFSAERTGGSVSTLTIQRTQQEDSAVYLCASSLGTGLGQPQHFGDGTRLSIL.

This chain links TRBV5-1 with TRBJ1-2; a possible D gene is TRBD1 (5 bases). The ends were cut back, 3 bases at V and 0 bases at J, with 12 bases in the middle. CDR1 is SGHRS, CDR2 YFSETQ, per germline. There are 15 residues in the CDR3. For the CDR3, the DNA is TGCGCCAGCAGCTCTCGAGGGGTCCCTAACTATGGCTACACCTTC. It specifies CASSSRGVPNYGYTF.

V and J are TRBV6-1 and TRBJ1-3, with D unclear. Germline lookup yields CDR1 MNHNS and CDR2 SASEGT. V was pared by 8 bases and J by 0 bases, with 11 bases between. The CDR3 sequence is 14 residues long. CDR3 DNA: TGTGCCAGCGTGGGCGGCCACTCTGGAAACACCATATATTTT. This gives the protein CASVGGHSGNTIYF.

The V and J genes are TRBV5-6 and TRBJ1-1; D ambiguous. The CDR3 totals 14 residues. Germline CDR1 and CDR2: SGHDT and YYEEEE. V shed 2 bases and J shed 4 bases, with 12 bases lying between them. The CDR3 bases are TGTGCCAGCAGCTTCCTATTGGAGGGCACTGAAGCTTTCTTT. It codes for CASSFLLEGTEAFF.

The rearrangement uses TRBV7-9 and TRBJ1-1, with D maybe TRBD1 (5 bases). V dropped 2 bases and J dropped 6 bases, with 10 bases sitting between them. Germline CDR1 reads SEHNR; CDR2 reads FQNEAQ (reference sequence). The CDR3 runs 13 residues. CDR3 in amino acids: CASSLMRGPEAFF. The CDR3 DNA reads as TGTGCCAGCAGCTTAATGCGGGGCCCTGAAGCTTTCTTT.

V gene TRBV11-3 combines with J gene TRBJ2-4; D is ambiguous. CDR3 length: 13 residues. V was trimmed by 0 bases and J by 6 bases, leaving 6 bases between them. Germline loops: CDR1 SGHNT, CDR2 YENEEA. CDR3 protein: CASSLENSNIQYF. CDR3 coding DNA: TGTGCCAGCAGCTTAGAGAATTCAAACATTCAGTACTTC. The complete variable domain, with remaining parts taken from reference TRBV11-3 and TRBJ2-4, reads EAGVVQSPRYKIIEKKQPVAFWCNPISGHNTLYWYLQNLGQGPELLIRYENEEAVDDSQLPKDRFSAERLKGVDSTLKIQPAELGDSAVYLCASSLENSNIQYFGAGTRLSVL.